The present T cell receptor (beta chain) was sequenced within a study of PD-L1 blockade in urothelial cancer. Study-wide background: Male sex and bladder-origin urothelial cancer characterized about 85% of the 29 patients. The study recovered a median of 141,255 T cells per blood sample. Study-wide results and limits: A below-median TCR clonality in blood before treatment predicted better survival.

The V gene end was trimmed by 7 bases and the J gene end by 6 bases; junction bases not matched to a gene: 6. The CDR3 runs to 14 residues. The germline gives CDR1 ENHRY, CDR2 SYGVKD. Clones were read by immunoSEQ multiplex PCR, and TCRdb kept only the in-frame ones, dropping some. The data contain about 30,000 clones, over 80% of them singletons. Urothelial carcinoma in patients was locally advanced or metastatic. Turning to this clone: What it binds is unknown.

The sequences come from PBMCs, collected around atezolizumab (anti-PD-L1) treatment. The chain couples TRBV10-3 to TRBJ2-1, with 10 bases matching TRBD2. The sequence came from a man aged 45 to 65 with urothelial cancer. The CDR3 bases are TGTGCCATCACTCAACTAGCGGGGAGCAATGAGCAGTTCTTC. It specifies CAITQLAGSNEQFF.